A single T cell receptor (beta chain) is shown here with its context. The antigen is not known. Single viable CD3+CD4+CD8-CD45RO+ cells were sorted as the memory CD4+ T cells. Total CD4+ T cells were enriched by CD4 positive selection. The method was immunoSEQ multiplex PCR; TCRdb's version includes in-frame clones alone and lacks a portion of them. The repertoire holds 60,000 to 75,000 clones, with over 70% as singletons. The data originate from a study of memory CD4+ T cells and cytomegalovirus serostatus. Study summary: Donors were healthy Belgian adults, several CMV seropositive and approximately 23 seronegative.

Study findings and constraints: Repertoires predicted CMV serostatus with median bootstrapped AUC of about 0.95. Each of 67 CMV-associated TCRbeta sequences occurred in one to five individuals.

The CDR3 runs to 15 residues. V dropped 5 bases and J dropped 5 bases, with 17 bases sitting between them. Germline CDR1 is MDHEN and CDR2 is SYDVKM. This chain links TRBV28 with TRBJ2-3; D is uncertain. The clonotype comes from an adult in good health and CMV-seronegative. Some clones in this sample may be carry-over from other donors' samples. Sequencing was done on a sample of memory CD4+ T cells from blood. Here the CDR3 reads CASSPARSSRDTQYF. The CDR3 DNA sequence: TGTGCCAGCAGTCCCGCAAGGAGTAGTAGAGATACGCAGTATTTT.